This T cell receptor beta chain originates from a study of shared clonotypes between healthy human individuals. Across the study: A donor's plate count was three for CD4 naive and three for CD4 memory; CD8 naive had two and CD8 memory one.

About this clone: Its antigen is unidentified.

General observations from the study: Generally, naive subsets came out with larger estimated richness than memory subsets. Generation probabilities were higher for clonotypes shared across all four sorted-subset donors than for unshared ones.

Repertoires were generated with immunoSEQ multiplex PCR, while TCRdb's copy carries only in-frame clones and drops some. The data show millions of clones, roughly 94% seen once. Per germline, CDR1 ENHRY and CDR2 SYGVKD. Trimming left V 3 bases short and J 3 bases short, with 11 bases between. The CDR3 totals 15 residues. Terminally differentiated effector memory CD45RA+ cells were excluded from the naive CD8 cells, which were CD45RO-negative and positively selected for CCR7. The sample consisted of naive CD8+ T cells sorted from blood. The chain couples TRBV10-3 to TRBJ1-4, with D perhaps matching TRBD1 (6 bases). This TCR derives from a man between 18 and 35 years old in good health. CDR3 region: CAISDPDRSNEKLFF. In DNA form, the CDR3 reads TGTGCCATCAGTGACCCTGACAGGTCTAATGAAAAACTGTTTTTT.